What follows is one TCR beta chain and its context. The data were obtained in a study of control samples from healthy donors and cancer patients. Data came from immunoSEQ multiplex PCR; TCRdb stores just in-frame clones and leaves some out. This table has about 150,000 clones, around 86% appearing once. CDR1 is SGHKS and CDR2 is YYEKEE in the germline V gene (reference sequence). Between the trimmed V and J ends, which lost 1 base and 2 bases, there was a span of 15 bases. The CDR3 covers 16 residues. The J gene is TRBJ2-5, the V gene TRBV5-5; D tentatively fits TRBD1 or TRBD2 (6 bases each). Sequenced: blood. The receptor was derived from a man aged 25 to 40 in good health. The CDR3, as DNA: TGTGCCAGCAGCTTGACCATAGGGGGGAGACAAGAGACCCAGTACTTC. Its translation is CASSLTIGGRQETQYF. Full variable domain (rest looked up from reference TRBV5-5 and TRBJ2-5): DAGVTQSPTHLIKTRGQQVTLRCSPISGHKSVSWYQQVLGQGPQFIFQYYEKEERGRGNFPDRFSARQFPNYSSELNVNALLLGDSALYLCASSLTIGGRQETQYFGPGTRLLVL.